This T cell receptor (beta chain) came from a study of T cells in Graves' hyperthyroidism and ophthalmopathy. TCR beta CDR3 sequences were amplified from RNA transcripts. A first-round RT-PCR of the TCR CDR3 used the HTBI primer set. Via MiXCR, TCRdb re-called the multiplex PCR reads, giving one row per CDR3 protein. The data contain nearly 600,000 distinct CDR3 sequences, 11% to 15% of them singletons. Overall study findings and caveats: Researchers found most expanded thyroid clonotypes above 0.001 in blood as well.

Remarks on this clonotype: What it recognizes is unknown.

The CDR3 extends over 13 amino acids. Looked up from germline, CDR1 is SQVTM and CDR2 is ANQGSEA. V gave up 6 bases and J gave up 0 bases, with 11 bases separating them. The chain joins TRBV29-1 to TRBJ2-5; tentative D call: TRBD2 (5 bases). This clonotype was sampled from a woman aged 18-29 years with Graves' ophthalmopathy. The source material was blood. CDR3 DNA sequence: TGCAGCGTCCGGGGTCTGTACCAAGAGACCCAGTACTTC. Protein sequence: CSVRGLYQETQYF.